This entry lists 26 T cell receptor beta chains sequenced from one sample in a study of blood T cell repertoires in COVID-19. Repertoires were generated with immunoSEQ multiplex PCR, while TCRdb's copy carries only in-frame clones and drops some. This table holds 200,000 to 300,000 clones, just under 90% found once. Material: PBMCs or T cells enriched from blood (not recorded which). These receptors were obtained from a woman aged 25 to 39 with acute COVID-19.

The chain employs TRBV4-3 and TRBJ1-4; 7 nucleotides align to TRBD1. Looked up from germline, CDR1 is LGHNA and CDR2 is YSLEER. The CDR3 covers 19 residues. V was clipped by 1 base and J by 0 bases; unmatched bases: 11. The CDR3 nucleotides read TGCGCCAGCAGCCAAGCCCCACCCGGGACAGTTGCAACTAATGAAAAACTGTTTTTT. Encoded protein: CASSQAPPGTVATNEKLFF.

The rearrangement uses TRBV14 and TRBJ1-5, with 7 bases that match TRBD1. J was trimmed by 4 bases and V by 5 bases; bases with no gene match: 5. The CDR3 totals 14 residues. Germline V gene data show CDR1 as SGHDN and CDR2 as FVKESK. For the CDR3, the DNA is TGTGCCAGCAGCAGCGGACAGGCGAATCAGCCCCAGCATTTT. Its protein product is CASSSGQANQPQHF. Complete variable domain (other parts from reference TRBV14 and TRBJ1-5): EAGVTQFPSHSVIEKGQTVTLRCDPISGHDNLYWYRRVMGKEIKFLLHFVKESKQDESGMPNNRFLAERTGGTYSTLKVQPAELEDSGVYFCASSSGQANQPQHFGDGTRLSIL.

V usage is TRBV9 and J usage is TRBJ2-1; D call uncertain. Per the germline V gene, CDR1 is SGDLS and CDR2 is YYNGEE. The CDR3 consists of 14 residues. V lost 0 bases, J lost 5 bases, and 9 bases lay in between. The CDR3 DNA reads as TGTGCCAGCAGCGTAGATTCCCGGGACAATGAGCAGTTCTTC. The encoded protein is CASSVDSRDNEQFF.

The chain carries TRBV12-3 or TRBV12-4 and TRBJ2-1, with a tentative D call TRBD1 (7 bases). The CDR3 loop spans 13 amino acids. Trimming removed 5 bases from V and 10 bases from J, with 15 bases in between. In DNA form, the CDR3 reads TGTGCCAGCAGTATTTACTCAGGGGGGGAGCAGTTCTTC. It specifies CASSIYSGGEQFF.

The V gene is TRBV5-5, the J gene TRBJ1-3, with TRBD1 matching over 9 bases. V lost 3 bases to trimming and J lost 2 bases; unmatched junction nucleotides: 0. The germline V gene encodes CDR1 SGHKS and CDR2 YYEKEE (reference sequence). CDR3 length: 14 residues. The CDR3 sequence: CASSWTGAGNTIYF. Written as DNA, the CDR3 is TGTGCCAGCAGCTGGACAGGGGCTGGAAACACCATATATTTT.

This clone was seen just once. The V gene is TRBV30, the J gene TRBJ1-1; the D is unclear. V dropped 0 bases and J dropped 3 bases, with 5 bases sitting between them. Germline lookup yields CDR1 GTSNPN and CDR2 SVGIG (reference sequence). This CDR3 spans 12 amino acids. The CDR3 DNA reads as TGTGCCTGGAGTGTAACAGACACTGAAGCTTTCTTT. It encodes CAWSVTDTEAFF.

The chain has TRBV7-3 and TRBJ2-1, with TRBD2 matching over 10 bases. This CDR3 has 15 residues. The V segment lost 5 bases and the J segment 7 bases; nucleotides outside the gene matches: 8. Germline V gives CDR1 SGHTA, CDR2 FQGTGA. Here the CDR3 DNA reads TGTGCCAGCAGCCTCGGGACTAGCGAAACGAATGAGCAGTTCTTC. Amino acids: CASSLGTSETNEQFF.

The chain has TRBV5-1 and TRBJ2-7; TRBD1 aligns across 9 bases. This CDR3 contains 14 residues. Per germline, CDR1 SGHRS and CDR2 YFSETQ. The V and J ends lost 3 bases and 5 bases, in that order; junction bases with no gene match: 6. CDR3 loop: CASSSRGQGNEQYF. CDR3 DNA: TGCGCCAGCAGCTCTAGGGGACAGGGCAACGAGCAGTACTTC.

V and J are TRBV14 and TRBJ2-6, with no clear D. The germline V and J ends were trimmed by 4 bases and 2 bases, with 6 bases remaining between them. Germline CDR1 and CDR2: SGHDN and FVKESK. The CDR3 runs to 14 residues. CDR3 in amino acids: CASSRVTGANVLTF. CDR3 sequence (DNA): TGTGCCAGCAGCCGAGTAACTGGGGCCAACGTCCTGACTTTC.

The sample holds a few counts of this clone. The J gene is TRBJ1-5, the V gene TRBV5-3; 7 bases line up with TRBD1. TRBV5-3 is an ORF, with its function uncertain. V shed 0 bases, J shed 2 bases, and the junction held 8 bases outside the gene matches. This CDR3 comprises 17 residues. The CDR3 region is CARSLAGTARRNQPQHF. CDR3 coding DNA: TGTGCCAGAAGCTTGGCCGGGACAGCCCGGCGCAATCAGCCCCAGCATTTT.

This chain uses TRBV5-1 with TRBJ1-3; D is perhaps TRBD1 (6 bases). V dropped 4 bases and J dropped 4 bases, with 15 bases sitting between them. The V gene's germline CDR1 is SGHRS and CDR2 YFSETQ. The length of the CDR3 is 15 residues. The CDR3 sequence is CASSPGGGEGNTIYF. As DNA, the CDR3 is TGCGCCAGCAGCCCAGGAGGGGGGGAAGGAAACACCATATATTTT.

The chain recombines TRBV19 with TRBJ2-7; maybe TRBD1 (5 bases). With 6 bases removed from V and 4 bases from J, the gap between germline ends came to 13 bases. Germline CDR1 is LNHDA and CDR2 is SQIVND (reference sequence). This CDR3 is built from 13 residues. CDR3 bases: TGTGCCAGTAGGAGTTCAGGGAAATACGAGCAGTACTTC. This sequence encodes CASRSSGKYEQYF.

The rearrangement uses TRBV18 and TRBJ1-5, with 7 bases matching TRBD1. The germline V gene has CDR1 KGHSH and CDR2 LQKENI. V was clipped by 1 base and J by 1 base; unmatched bases: 4. This CDR3 has 16 amino acids. Written as DNA, the CDR3 is TGTGCCAGCTCACCACTACAGGGGACAAGCAATCAGCCCCAGCATTTT. Translation gives CASSPLQGTSNQPQHF.

This clone was seen once. V is TRBV9 and J is TRBJ1-1; D uncertain. Trimming left V 1 base short and J 0 bases short, with 7 bases between. The length of the CDR3 is 14 residues. From germline, CDR1 is SGDLS and CDR2 YYNGEE. CDR3 sequence: CASSVSPVNTEAFF. As DNA, the CDR3 is TGTGCCAGCAGCGTATCGCCGGTGAACACTGAAGCTTTCTTT.

On this clone: A read error may account for a junction end that differs from germline. The chain combines TRBV20-1 with TRBJ1-2; tentative D call: TRBD1 (6 bases). Germline assignment: CDR1 DFQATT and CDR2 SNEGSKA (reference sequence). This CDR3 spans 9 amino acids. CDR3 sequence: CSDQEVQGF. The CDR3 DNA reads TGCAGCGACCAAGAGGTACAGGGCTTC.

DNA of the CDR3: TGCGCCAGCAGCTTTGAGCTGGGAGGGGGGGAAAAACTGTTTTTT. Translated: CASSFELGGGEKLFF. The chain combines TRBV5-1 with TRBJ1-4; TRBD1 is a possible D gene (6 bases). Trimming took 2 bases from V and 8 from J, leaving 16 bases between them. From germline, CDR1 is SGHRS and CDR2 YFSETQ. This CDR3 spans 15 amino acids.

On this clone: Other DNA variants within this sample encode the same CDR3. This sequence joins TRBV3-1 (or the pseudogene TRBV3-2) and TRBJ1-2; possible D gene TRBD1, 5 bases. The CDR3 has 14 amino acids. Germline loops: CDR1 LGHDT, CDR2 YNNKEL (reference sequence). V was cut by 0 bases and J by 5 bases, with 10 bases left in between. CDR3 bases: TGTGCCAGCAGCCAAGATTTTCGGGGGTATGGCTACACCTTC. Its protein product is CASSQDFRGYGYTF.

CDR3 region: CASSYAAVGGSGGELFF. The DNA for the CDR3 is TGTGCCAGCAGCTACGCCGCAGTTGGAGGCTCTGGCGGGGAGCTGTTTTTT. The chain recombines TRBV2 with TRBJ2-2; TRBD2 is a possible D gene (5 bases). In germline, CDR1 is SNHLY, CDR2 FYNNEI. The CDR3 totals 17 residues. V lost 6 bases and J lost 7, with 24 bases in between.

The J gene is TRBJ2-1, the V gene TRBV5-4; D possibly corresponds to TRBD2 (6 bases). The CDR3 is 16 amino acids. Trimming took 1 base from V and 4 from J, leaving 15 bases between them. From germline, CDR1 is SGHNT and CDR2 YYREEE (reference sequence). The chain's CDR3 is CASSLFRRGTYNEQFF. The CDR3 DNA reads TGTGCCAGCAGCTTGTTCAGGCGGGGTACGTACAATGAGCAGTTCTTC.

The V gene is TRBV6-1, the J gene TRBJ2-2; a possible D gene is TRBD1 (5 bases). The CDR3 sequence is 17 residues long. V was shortened by 6 bases and J by 1 base, with 18 bases between the two germline ends. The germline V gene has CDR1 MNHNS and CDR2 SASEGT. The CDR3 DNA follows: TGTGCCAGCAGCGAACGACGGCAGGGTGGGAACACCGGGGAGCTGTTTTTT. Translating gives CASSERRQGGNTGELFF.

The chain uses TRBV19 and TRBJ1-5; no clear D gene. Germline V gene lookup returns CDR1 LNHDA and CDR2 SQIVND (reference sequence). Trimming removed 3 bases at V and 4 bases at J, with 4 bases between. This CDR3 region has 12 residues. CDR3 sequence reads: CASSMANQPQHF. The CDR3, as DNA: TGTGCCAGTAGTATGGCAAATCAGCCCCAGCATTTT.

V and J are TRBV18 and TRBJ1-2; 7 bases match TRBD1. The CDR3 has 14 residues. Germline lookup yields CDR1 KGHSH and CDR2 LQKENI. Trimming at V came to 2 bases and at J to 6 bases, leaving 6 bases not matched to a gene. CDR3 loop: CASSPADRVDGYTF. DNA for the CDR3: TGTGCCAGCTCACCAGCAGACAGGGTCGATGGCTACACCTTC. The full variable domain, its missing parts supplied by reference TRBV18 and TRBJ1-2, is NAGVMQNPRHLVRRRGQEARLRCSPMKGHSHVYWYRQLPEEGLKFMVYLQKENIIDESGMPKERFSAEFPKEGPSILRIQQVVRGDSAAYFCASSPADRVDGYTFGSGTRLTVV.

The J gene is TRBJ2-4, the V gene TRBV7-2; 7 nucleotides agree with TRBD2. Trimming at V came to 0 bases and at J to 0 bases, leaving 5 bases not matched to a gene. The germline gives CDR1 SGHTA, CDR2 FQGNSA. The CDR3 loop spans 17 amino acids. Written as DNA, the CDR3 is TGTGCCAGCAGCTTAGCTGGGGCGGGGGTAGCCAAAAACATTCAGTACTTC. This gives the protein CASSLAGAGVAKNIQYF.

This chain links TRBV5-1 with TRBJ1-2; D is perhaps TRBD1 (5 bases). Deletions cut 0 bases from V and 5 bases from J, with 14 bases between. CDR3 length: 15 residues. Germline V gives CDR1 SGHRS, CDR2 YFSETQ. The CDR3 reads CASSLDTGGWYGYTF. The CDR3 bases are TGCGCCAGCAGCTTGGATACAGGCGGTTGGTATGGCTACACCTTC.

With regard to this clone: One end of the junction varies from germline; a read error may be responsible. This chain's CDR3 is CASSLQGYNQPQHF. As DNA, the CDR3 is TGTGCCAGCAGCTTACAGGGGTACAATCAACCCCAGCATTTT. The V call is TRBV2, the J call TRBJ1-5; TRBD1 aligns across 7 bases. This CDR3 has 14 amino acids. The germline gives CDR1 SNHLY, CDR2 FYNNEI.

The chain uses TRBV29-1 and TRBJ1-4, with TRBD1 matching over 7 bases. Germline CDR1 SQVTM, CDR2 ANQGSEA. This CDR3 has 11 residues. V shed 3 bases and J 8 bases; nucleotides not matched to a gene: 0. The CDR3 DNA reads as TGCAGCGTTGACAGGGGGGAAAAACTGTTTTTT. This gives the protein CSVDRGEKLFF. The full variable domain, completed using reference TRBV29-1 and TRBJ1-4, is SAVISQKPSRDICQRGTSLTIQCQVDSQVTMMFWYRQQPGQSLTLIATANQGSEATYESGFVIDKFPISRPNLTFSTLTVSNMSPEDSSIYLCSVDRGEKLFFGSGTQLSVL.